This T cell receptor (beta chain) appears in the sequencing data of a study of PD-L1 blockade in urothelial cancer. For the study at large: Most patients, about 90% of the roughly 29, were males with bladder-origin cancer. Patients' histories included 0 to 3 prior chemotherapy regimens. When blood samples were assessed, the median T cell count was approximately 140,000.

This CDR3 comprises 15 residues. CDR1 is SGHDT, CDR2 YYEEEE, per germline. V lost 2 bases, J lost 1 base, and 4 bases stayed unmatched. The data were produced by immunoSEQ multiplex PCR, yet TCRdb's version contains in-frame clones alone and is incomplete. The profile shows about 24,000 clones, roughly 89% of them singletons. Pretreatment and on-treatment blood mononuclear cell samples were taken, totaling between 1 and 8 time points per patient. The clonotype originates from a man aged 50 or older with urothelial cancer. The sample was PBMCs, taken around atezolizumab (anti-PD-L1) treatment. The V gene is TRBV5-6, the J gene TRBJ1-1; 8 bases are a match to TRBD1. The CDR3 DNA reads as TGTGCCAGCAGCTTTAGACAGGGGCAGAACACTGAAGCTTTCTTT. The encoded protein is CASSFRQGQNTEAFF.